This T cell receptor beta chain was identified during a study of T cell responses to AZD1222 COVID-19 vaccine. Whole-study findings and limits: Only a handful of people who got AZD1222 tested seropositive at baseline. It was only after the peak T cell response that any repertoires were sampled. A rise in Spike-specific TCR breadth and depth followed two AZD1222 doses.

The method was immunoSEQ multiplex PCR; TCRdb's version includes in-frame clones alone and lacks a portion of them. Found here are around 94,000 clones, around 90% of them singletons; the top ten hold roughly 3.7%. V was shortened by 2 bases and J by 7 bases, with 14 bases between the two germline ends. CDR3 length: 14 residues. Germline CDR1 reads LGHDT; CDR2 reads YNNKEL (reference sequence). Comments on this clone: What it binds is not known.

The chain employs TRBV3-1 (or the pseudogene TRBV3-2) and TRBJ1-2, with D unclear. The sequencing used peripheral blood, collected on day 0 of AZD1222 vaccination. The clonotype comes from an adult in good health. CDR3 amino acids: CASSQPGLGGGYTF. As DNA, the CDR3 is TGTGCCAGCAGCCAACCTGGGCTTGGAGGTGGCTACACCTTC.